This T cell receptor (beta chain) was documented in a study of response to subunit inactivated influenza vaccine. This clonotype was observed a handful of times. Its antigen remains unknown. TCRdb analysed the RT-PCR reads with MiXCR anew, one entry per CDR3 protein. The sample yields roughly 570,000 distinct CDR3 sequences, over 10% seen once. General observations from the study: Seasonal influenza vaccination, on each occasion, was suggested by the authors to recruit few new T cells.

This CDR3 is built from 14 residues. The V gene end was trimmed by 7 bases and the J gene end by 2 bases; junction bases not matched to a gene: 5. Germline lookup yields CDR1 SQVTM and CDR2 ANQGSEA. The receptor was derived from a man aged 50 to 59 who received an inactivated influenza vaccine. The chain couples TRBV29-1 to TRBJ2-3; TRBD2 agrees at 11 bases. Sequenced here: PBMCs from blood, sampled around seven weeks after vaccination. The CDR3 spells CSGGTSGNTDTQYF. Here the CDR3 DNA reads TGCAGCGGAGGGACTAGCGGAAACACAGATACGCAGTATTTT.